Presented here are 15 T cell receptor beta chains from one specimen sequenced in a study of blood T cell repertoires in COVID-19. Data came from immunoSEQ multiplex PCR; TCRdb stores just in-frame clones and leaves some out. The profile covers over 35,000 clones, with approximately 88% appearing a single time and less than 8.5% taken by the ten largest. Sequences were obtained from peripheral blood. All receptors derive from a man in his forties or fifties with acute or convalescent COVID-19.

The V and J genes are TRBV2 and TRBJ2-7, with a tentative D call TRBD2 (6 bases). Deletions cut 9 bases from V and 3 bases from J, with 12 bases between. The CDR3 is 12 residues long. CDR1 SNHLY and CDR2 FYNNEI come from the germline V gene. Here the CDR3 reads CASSGTIYEQYF. In DNA, the CDR3 is TGTGCCAGTAGCGGTACAATCTACGAGCAGTACTTC. The full variable domain, completed using reference TRBV2 and TRBJ2-7, is EPEVTQTPSHQVTQMGQEVILRCVPISNHLYFYWYRQILGQKVEFLVSFYNNEISEKSEIFDDQFSVERPDGSNFTLKIRSTKLEDSAMYFCASSGTIYEQYFGPGTRLTVT.

The DNA for the CDR3 is TGCAGTGCTAGTCCCCAGGGGATGGACTATGGCTACACCTTC. Residues: CSASPQGMDYGYTF. The chain combines TRBV20-1 with TRBJ1-2; the D gene is possibly TRBD1 (6 bases). The germline V and J ends were trimmed by 3 bases and 3 bases, with 14 bases remaining between them. Looked up from germline, CDR1 is DFQATT and CDR2 is SNEGSKA (reference sequence). CDR3 size: 14 residues.

The chain employs TRBV11-2 and TRBJ2-1; tentatively, D is TRBD2 (6 bases). This CDR3 region has 12 residues. Germline V lookup: CDR1 SGHAT, CDR2 FQNNGV. V gave up 1 base and J gave up 12 bases, with 10 bases separating them. The CDR3 DNA reads TGTGCCAGCAGCTTAGCGGGGGAAACGCAGTTCTTC. This codes for CASSLAGETQFF. Looking up the rest from reference TRBV11-2 and TRBJ2-1 gives the full variable domain: EAGVAQSPRYKIIEKRQSVAFWCNPISGHATLYWYQQILGQGPKLLIQFQNNGVVDDSQLPKDRFSAERLKGVDSTLKIQPAKLEDSAVYLCASSLAGETQFFGPGTRLTVL.

The chain joins TRBV5-6 to TRBJ1-2; D is unclear. The CDR3 spans 15 residues. The germline V and J ends were trimmed by 1 base and 5 bases, with 15 bases remaining between them. The V gene's germline CDR1 is SGHDT and CDR2 YYEEEE. CDR3 DNA: TGTGCCAGCAGCTTGTATCGGGTAGTACGGTATGGCTACACCTTC. Protein sequence: CASSLYRVVRYGYTF.

This chain links TRBV7-3 with TRBJ2-3; 12 bases match TRBD2. The trim removed 4 bases at V and 6 bases at J, leaving 8 bases unmatched. This CDR3 spans 16 amino acids. Germline loops: CDR1 SGHTA, CDR2 FQGTGA. The CDR3, as DNA: TGTGCCAGCAGCTCACAACCCGGACTAGCGGGGGATACGCAGTATTTT. Protein: CASSSQPGLAGDTQYF. Complete variable domain (other parts from reference TRBV7-3 and TRBJ2-3): GAGVSQTPSNKVTEKGKYVELRCDPISGHTALYWYRQSLGQGPEFLIYFQGTGAADDSGLPNDRFFAVRPEGSVSTLKIQRTERGDSAVYLCASSSQPGLAGDTQYFGPGTRLTVL.

The CDR3 here is CASSLERTGGTGNTIYF. The CDR3 region has the DNA TGTGCCAGCAGCTTAGAGAGGACAGGGGGCACTGGAAACACCATATATTTT. The chain joins TRBV11-2 to TRBJ1-3; 11 bases are a match to TRBD1. This CDR3 region has 17 residues. V was clipped by 0 bases and J by 2 bases; unmatched bases: 3. Germline V lookup: CDR1 SGHAT, CDR2 FQNNGV.

The chain couples TRBV7-2 to TRBJ2-7, with D tentatively TRBD1 (5 bases). V was pared by 1 base and J by 8 bases, with 15 bases between. CDR1 and CDR2 from the germline V gene are SGHTA and FQGNSA. The CDR3 loop spans 14 amino acids. The CDR3 region is CASSLGGSKGQQYF. The CDR3 DNA reads TGTGCCAGCAGCTTAGGGGGCTCCAAGGGGCAGCAGTACTTC.

The gene calls are TRBV14 and TRBJ1-2; D might be TRBD1 (6 bases). CDR3 length: 12 amino acids. The V end was cut by 3 bases, the J end by 8 bases, with 10 bases between. The germline gives CDR1 SGHDN, CDR2 FVKESK. This CDR3 is CASSHGTIGYTF. The CDR3 DNA follows: TGTGCCAGCAGCCACGGGACAATAGGCTACACCTTC. The whole variable domain, filled in from reference TRBV14 and TRBJ1-2, reads EAGVTQFPSHSVIEKGQTVTLRCDPISGHDNLYWYRRVMGKEIKFLLHFVKESKQDESGMPNNRFLAERTGGTYSTLKVQPAELEDSGVYFCASSHGTIGYTFGSGTRLTVV.

The rearrangement joins TRBV3-1 (or the pseudogene TRBV3-2) to TRBJ1-6, with 7 bases matching TRBD1. The CDR3 runs 14 residues. The germline CDR1 and CDR2 sequences are LGHDT and YNNKEL (reference sequence). Trimming cost V 4 bases and J 6 bases; bases outside gene matches: 3. CDR3 loop: CASSLQGVNSPLHF. In DNA, the CDR3 is TGTGCCAGCAGCCTCCAGGGGGTTAATTCACCCCTCCACTTT.

Here the CDR3 reads CASSLHTLNSYEQYF. Here the CDR3 DNA reads TGCGCCAGCAGCCTCCACACCCTTAATTCCTACGAGCAGTACTTC. The chain employs TRBV5-1 and TRBJ2-7; D uncertain. Deletions cut 4 bases from V and 1 base from J, with 15 bases between. In germline, CDR1 is SGHRS, CDR2 YFSETQ. The CDR3 runs to 15 residues. The full variable domain, rest sourced from reference TRBV5-1 and TRBJ2-7, is KAGVTQTPRYLIKTRGQQVTLSCSPISGHRSVSWYQQTPGQGLQFLFEYFSETQRNKGNFPGRFSGRQFSNSRSEMNVSTLELGDSALYLCASSLHTLNSYEQYFGPGTRLTVT.

This clone was counted a few times. The chain carries TRBV24-1 and TRBJ2-3; D ambiguous. The V and J ends lost 3 bases and 2 bases respectively, with 8 bases between them. The germline V gene has CDR1 KGHDR and CDR2 SFDVKD. The CDR3 totals 14 residues. The CDR3 loop reads CATSDAAATDTQYF. The CDR3 bases are TGTGCCACCAGTGATGCGGCGGCCACAGATACGCAGTATTTT.

The V call is TRBV29-1, the J call TRBJ2-2, with unresolved D. The CDR3 has 14 amino acids. Germline V lookup: CDR1 SQVTM, CDR2 ANQGSEA. Between the trimmed V and J ends, which lost 5 bases and 0 bases, there was a span of 10 bases. Here the CDR3 reads CSVSTASNTGELFF. CDR3 DNA sequence: TGCAGCGTTTCGACTGCCTCGAACACCGGGGAGCTGTTTTTT.

The chain has TRBV7-9 and TRBJ2-1; 12 positions agree with TRBD2. CDR3 length equals 15 residues. The germline V gene has CDR1 SEHNR and CDR2 FQNEAQ (reference sequence). The ends lost 7 bases at V and 5 bases at J; junction bases unmatched: 6. CDR3: CASKPSGRVDNEQFF. The CDR3 nucleotides read TGTGCCAGCAAACCTAGCGGGAGGGTCGACAATGAGCAGTTCTTC.

This sequence joins TRBV6-5 and TRBJ1-5; unclear D gene. The CDR3 sequence is 15 residues long. Germline assignment: CDR1 MNHEY and CDR2 SVGAGI. Trimming removed 6 bases at V and 2 bases at J, with 14 bases between. The CDR3 loop is CASSGLPGGNQPQHF. The CDR3 DNA is TGTGCCAGCAGCGGACTCCCGGGCGGCAATCAGCCCCAGCATTTT.

The gene calls are TRBV28 and TRBJ1-1, with unresolved D. Per the germline V gene, CDR1 is MDHEN and CDR2 is SYDVKM. The CDR3 loop spans 15 amino acids. Trimming shortened V by 4 bases and J by 4 bases, and 16 bases separated the two germline ends. CDR3 sequence reads: CASSSPQSGSTEAFF. The CDR3 DNA is TGTGCCAGCAGTTCCCCCCAGTCGGGTAGCACTGAAGCTTTCTTT. The full variable domain, completed using reference TRBV28 and TRBJ1-1, is DVKVTQSSRYLVKRTGEKVFLECVQDMDHENMFWYRQDPGLGLRLIYFSYDVKMKEKGDIPEGYSVSREKKERFSLILESASTNQTSMYLCASSSPQSGSTEAFFGQGTRLTVV.